A selection of T cell receptor beta chains follows, all from one sample in a study of cytomegalovirus exposure and HLA in healthy donors. Repertoires were generated with immunoSEQ multiplex PCR, while TCRdb's copy carries only in-frame clones and drops some. The table shows roughly 160,000 clones, with approximately 80% occurring only once. The specimen was PBMCs. Every receptor here comes from a man in his late teens or twenties in good health and CMV-seropositive. Each CDR3 is given with its conserved first and last residue. The D gene is left open where the match is weak. Only some rows state a clone size, as once, few, many or a class for expanded clones.

d_call j_call cdr3_length clone_size v_call cdr3_nt cdr3_aa
TRBD1 TRBJ1-2 13 once TRBV5-1 TGCGCCAGCAGCTTGGCGACAGGGAATGGCTACACCTTC CASSLATGNGYTF
NA TRBJ2-7 11 NA TRBV10-2 TGCGCCAGCAGTGACCGCTACGAGCAGTACTTC CASSDRYEQYF
TRBD2 TRBJ2-7 17 NA TRBV5-1 TGCGCCAGCAGCCGAAGCGGGGGGGGCCTCACGTACAACGAGCAGTACTTC CASSRSGGGLTYNEQYF
TRBD2 TRBJ2-7 15 once TRBV27 TGTGCCAGCAGTGGGAGACTAGCGGGGGTGGGGGAGCAGTACTTC CASSGRLAGVGEQYF
TRBD1 TRBJ2-7 14 NA TRBV18 TGTGCCAGCACCACAGGGGGCGAGGTCCACGAGCAGTACTTC CASTTGGEVHEQYF
NA TRBJ2-3 16 NA TRBV9 TGTGCCAGCAGCGCCTCCGGGGAAATGTGGACAGATACGCAGTATTTT CASSASGEMWTDTQYF
TRBD2 TRBJ2-1 15 NA TRBV2 TGTGCCAGCGAGAAAGCGGGGGAGAGGTACAATGAGCAGTTCTTC CASEKAGERYNEQFF
TRBD2 TRBJ2-2 17 NA TRBV4-1 TGCGCCAGCAGCCGGGCTAGCGGGGTTCAGAACACCGGGGAGCTGTTTTTT CASSRASGVQNTGELFF
TRBD2 TRBJ2-1 16 NA TRBV6-6 TGTGCCAGCAGCCCCGGACTAGCGGGAGGTGGAAATGAGCAGTTCTTC CASSPGLAGGGNEQFF
NA TRBJ1-1 15 NA TRBV14 TGTGCCAGCAGCCAAAACCTGGCAATGAACACTGAAGCTTTCTTT CASSQNLAMNTEAFF
TRBD2 TRBJ2-7 15 NA TRBV5-1 TGCGCCAGCAGCCCGACTAGCGGGAGCGTCAACGAGCAGTACTTC CASSPTSGSVNEQYF
NA TRBJ2-7 14 few TRBV11-2 TGTGCCAGCAGCTTAGTGCAGGGTAGTGGCGAGCAGTACTTC CASSLVQGSGEQYF
TRBD1 TRBJ2-7 14 once TRBV7-6 TGTGCCAGCAGCTCGAACAGGGGTAGTTACGAGCAGTACTTC CASSSNRGSYEQYF
TRBD1 TRBJ1-2 14 NA TRBV10-2 TGCGCCAGCAGCGGACAGGGCCGCCTCTATGGCTACACCTTC CASSGQGRLYGYTF
NA TRBJ2-3 15 NA TRBV6-5 TGTGCCAGCAGTTACGGAGGAGCTCCCCGCGATACGCAGTATTTT CASSYGGAPRDTQYF
NA TRBJ1-6 13 NA TRBV6-5 TGTGCCAGCAGCTCAATACAGAATTCACCCCTCCACTTT CASSSIQNSPLHF
TRBD1 TRBJ2-5 15 few TRBV29-1 TGCAGCGTTGCGGGAGGACAGGGGCCCCAAGAGACCCAGTACTTC CSVAGGQGPQETQYF
NA TRBJ2-2 13 few TRBV29-1 TGCACCATAGCTATTACAGGGACCGGGGAGCTGTTTTTT CTIAITGTGELFF
TRBD1 TRBJ1-4 16 few TRBV18 TGTGCCAGCTCACCCCCCCCGGGACAGCTTAATGAAAAACTGTTTTTT CASSPPPGQLNEKLFF
TRBD1 TRBJ2-1 16 NA TRBV15 TGTGCCACCAGCAGGCCGGGGACAGGAAGGGGAGAGGAGCAGTTCTTC CATSRPGTGRGEEQFF
NA TRBJ2-5 14 few TRBV14 TGTGCCAGCAGCCACTCGTCTAGCATCGAGACCCAGTACTTC CASSHSSSIETQYF
NA TRBJ2-3 15 NA TRBV11-2 TGTGCCAGCAGCCCCAGGCCAGGGCCCACAGATACGCAGTATTTT CASSPRPGPTDTQYF
NA TRBJ1-1 16 NA TRBV7-9 TGTGCCAGCAGCAAAAATTCCCAGGCTGGAAACACTGAAGCTTTCTTT CASSKNSQAGNTEAFF
TRBD1 TRBJ2-7 14 NA TRBV27 TGTGCCAGCGCCAGTGGGACAGGGATTGGCGAGCAGTACTTC CASASGTGIGEQYF
TRBD2 TRBJ2-6 14 NA TRBV25-1 TGTGCCACCGGGGGGGGGTCTGGGGCCAACGTCCTGACTTTC CATGGGSGANVLTF
NA TRBJ1-4 16 few TRBV5-6 TGTGCCAGCAGCTTGGATGGCAGGGCAACTAATGAAAAACTGTTTTTT CASSLDGRATNEKLFF
NA TRBJ2-6 14 NA TRBV7-9 TGTTCCAGCAGCTTTATAGCCGGGGCCAACGTCCTGACTTTC CSSSFIAGANVLTF
NA TRBJ1-1 13 NA TRBV30 TGTGCCTGGAACGCGGACAGTTACACTGAAGCTTTCTTT CAWNADSYTEAFF
NA TRBJ2-2 15 few TRBV2 TGTGCCAGCAGTCTACAGGGTACGAACACCGGGGAGCTGTTTTTT CASSLQGTNTGELFF
TRBD2 TRBJ2-3 16 NA TRBV5-4 TGTGCCAGCAGCCTGTACCTGGGAGGGGGCACAGATACGCAGTATTTT CASSLYLGGGTDTQYF
NA TRBJ1-1 17 once TRBV2 TGTGCCAGCAGTGGACAACAGGGATTACGAATGAACACTGAAGCTTTCTTT CASSGQQGLRMNTEAFF
TRBD2 TRBJ2-7 16 NA TRBV5-4 TGTGCCAGCAGCTTGGATCCTAGCGGGAGATCCTACGAGCAGTACTTC CASSLDPSGRSYEQYF
NA TRBJ1-2 15 NA TRBV15 TGTGCCACCAGCAGGGCACGGACAGCTAACTATGGCTACACCTTC CATSRARTANYGYTF
NA TRBJ2-2 16 once TRBV2 TGTGCCAGCAGTGGGCGTTTCAGCGTTAACACCGGGGAGCTGTTTTTT CASSGRFSVNTGELFF
TRBD2 TRBJ2-5 16 NA TRBV5-1 TGCGCCAGCAGCCCCTGGGGACTAGCGGGGCAAGAGACCCAGTACTTC CASSPWGLAGQETQYF
NA TRBJ1-2 13 NA TRBV27 TGTGCCAGCAGTCAAAAGCAAGCGGGAGGCTACACCTTC CASSQKQAGGYTF
NA TRBJ2-5 13 NA TRBV2 TGTGCCAGCAGTGAGGTGGAGGGAAAGACCCAGTACTTC CASSEVEGKTQYF
NA TRBJ2-7 12 NA TRBV5-6 TGTGCCAGCAGCGATTTGGTAGCCGAGCAGTACTTC CASSDLVAEQYF
NA TRBJ1-1 15 NA TRBV4-1 TGCGCCAGCAGCCAAGATCTCCAGGGAAACACTGAAGCTTTCTTT CASSQDLQGNTEAFF
NA TRBJ1-5 13 NA TRBV7-9 TGTTCCAGCAGCCCGGACAGAAATCAGCCCCAGCATTTT CSSSPDRNQPQHF